What follows are 28 T cell receptor beta chains derived from one specimen sequenced in a study of T cells in localized non-small cell lung cancer. This table comes from immunoSEQ multiplex PCR, and its TCRdb copy is limited to in-frame clones, with some not included. The sample records 20,000 to 30,000 clones, roughly 84% being singletons. The sample here was peripheral blood, taken before any cancer treatment. The receptors here all came from a male donor older than 55 with stage I squamous cell lung carcinoma.

The chain joins TRBV25-1 to TRBJ1-1, with no clear D. The CDR3 sequence is 13 residues long. The ends were cut back, 5 bases at V and 0 bases at J, with 7 bases in the middle. Germline values: CDR1 MGHDK, CDR2 SYGVNS. This chain's CDR3 is CASSSVVNTEAFF. CDR3 coding DNA: TGTGCCAGCAGTAGTGTCGTGAACACTGAAGCTTTCTTT.

The chain recombines TRBV30 with TRBJ1-4; D unresolved. There are 13 residues in the CDR3. In germline, CDR1 is GTSNPN, CDR2 SVGIG (reference sequence). Trimming removed 5 bases at V and 6 bases at J, with 13 bases between. The CDR3 loop reads CAWALVEHEKLFF. Written as DNA, the CDR3 is TGTGCCTGGGCCCTCGTGGAGCATGAAAAACTGTTTTTT.

The chain joins TRBV5-1 to TRBJ1-1, with D possibly matching TRBD1 (5 bases). The V end was cut by 5 bases, the J end by 1 base, with 9 bases between. The germline gives CDR1 SGHRS, CDR2 YFSETQ. The CDR3 runs 13 residues. Written as DNA, the CDR3 is TGCGCCAGCAGGGGGGAGGGGAACACTGAAGCTTTCTTT. This sequence encodes CASRGEGNTEAFF.

This clone was seen once. The CDR3 region is CASSFLTLAGGNEQFF. CDR3 nucleotide sequence: TGTGCCAGCAGTTTTCTCACTCTAGCGGGGGGGAATGAGCAGTTCTTC. The chain joins TRBV27 to TRBJ2-1; 12 nucleotides line up with TRBD2. This CDR3 is built from 16 residues. The germline gives CDR1 MNHEY, CDR2 SMNVEV (reference sequence). Trimming at V came to 3 bases and at J to 7 bases, leaving 7 bases not matched to a gene.

The V call is TRBV5-5, the J call TRBJ2-2; D is unclear. The CDR3 has 14 amino acids. The V end was cut by 6 bases, the J end by 0 bases, with 9 bases between. CDR1 is SGHKS, CDR2 YYEKEE, per germline (reference sequence). This chain's CDR3 is CASKNAPNTGELFF. The CDR3 DNA is TGTGCCAGCAAAAACGCCCCGAACACCGGGGAGCTGTTTTTT.

The V and J genes are TRBV10-2 and TRBJ2-5; 7 nucleotides line up with TRBD1. This CDR3 has 16 residues. The germline gives CDR1 WSHSY, CDR2 SAAADI. V trimming: 3 bases; J trimming: 2 bases; junction bases outside the gene matches: 9. The CDR3 loop reads CASSEEDLTGQETQYF. CDR3 coding DNA: TGCGCCAGCAGTGAAGAAGACTTGACAGGGCAAGAGACCCAGTACTTC.

The chain has TRBV7-2 and TRBJ2-6; tentative D call: TRBD2 (5 bases). Germline-derived CDR1 and CDR2 are SGHTA and FQGNSA. CDR3 length equals 15 residues. V dropped 5 bases and J dropped 2 bases, with 10 bases sitting between them. The chain's CDR3 is CASSLTRTGANVLTF. The CDR3 region has the DNA TGTGCCAGCAGCCTCACTAGGACTGGGGCCAACGTCCTGACTTTC.

This chain connects TRBV18 to TRBJ2-2; D gene ambiguous. V was shortened by 2 bases and J by 1 base, with 5 bases between the two germline ends. CDR3 length equals 14 residues. Germline assignment: CDR1 KGHSH and CDR2 LQKENI. The CDR3 DNA sequence: TGTGCCAGCTCACCAAGAGGGAACACCGGGGAGCTGTTTTTT. It translates to CASSPRGNTGELFF. Combining the CDR3 with reference TRBV18 and TRBJ2-2 gives the whole variable domain NAGVMQNPRHLVRRRGQEARLRCSPMKGHSHVYWYRQLPEEGLKFMVYLQKENIIDESGMPKERFSAEFPKEGPSILRIQQVVRGDSAAYFCASSPRGNTGELFFGEGSRLTVL.

The V call is TRBV7-6, the J call TRBJ1-1; D is unresolved. Per the germline V gene, CDR1 is SGHVS and CDR2 is FNYEAQ. CDR3 length equals 13 residues. Trimming removed 6 bases from V and 0 bases from J, with 8 bases in between. The CDR3 protein is CASSPDVNTEAFF. CDR3 DNA sequence: TGTGCCAGCAGTCCGGACGTGAACACTGAAGCTTTCTTT.

The chain combines TRBV7-2 with TRBJ2-6; D call uncertain. CDR3 length equals 16 residues. Germline V gene sequence: CDR1 SGHTA, CDR2 FQGNSA. Trimming removed 2 bases from V and 1 base from J, with 9 bases in between. CDR3 DNA: TGTGCCAGCAGCTTACGTACCTCTTCTGGGGCCAACGTCCTGACTTTC. Protein: CASSLRTSSGANVLTF.

The chain couples TRBV4-3 to TRBJ1-1; D gene unclear. Germline V lookup: CDR1 LGHNA, CDR2 YSLEER. V was pared by 1 base and J by 4 bases, with 10 bases between. The CDR3 is 14 residues long. The CDR3 reads CASSQGLSITEAFF. CDR3 DNA: TGCGCCAGCAGCCAAGGCCTGAGTATCACTGAAGCTTTCTTT.

V is TRBV27 and J is TRBJ2-1; D might be TRBD2 (7 bases). Trimming removed 7 bases at V and 10 bases at J, with 14 bases between. CDR1 is MNHEY, CDR2 SMNVEV, per germline (reference sequence). CDR3 length equals 12 residues. CDR3 DNA: TGTGCCAGCACCAGTGGGGGGGCCGAGCAGTTCTTC. It is translated as CASTSGGAEQFF.

This sequence joins TRBV6-1 and TRBJ2-1, with 9 positions matching TRBD1. Germline V gene sequence: CDR1 MNHNS, CDR2 SASEGT. The CDR3 is 15 residues long. V lost 6 bases and J lost 3; bases outside the gene matches: 6. The CDR3 DNA reads as TGTGCCAGCAGCATCACAGGGGGCATCTACAATGAGCAGTTCTTC. The encoded protein is CASSITGGIYNEQFF.

The chain couples TRBV19 to TRBJ1-2; D is perhaps TRBD1 (5 bases). The CDR3 sequence is 16 residues long. The V end was cut by 5 bases, the J end by 7 bases, with 23 bases between. In germline, CDR1 is LNHDA, CDR2 SQIVND (reference sequence). The CDR3 DNA reads TGTGCCAGTAGTCTCCTCCCGCGGCAGGGAGGAGGTGGCTACACCTTC. It is translated as CASSLLPRQGGGGYTF.

The chain combines TRBV7-9 with TRBJ2-1; 11 positions agree with TRBD2. This CDR3 region has 16 residues. Germline-derived CDR1 and CDR2 are SEHNR and FQNEAQ (reference sequence). J lost 8 bases, V lost 11 bases, and 17 bases had no gene match. The CDR3 DNA reads TGTGCCTTCCCCCGCGGACTAGCGGGCCGGACGGATGAGCAGTTCTTC. Translation gives CAFPRGLAGRTDEQFF.

The gene calls are TRBV19 and TRBJ2-3; D uncertain. CDR3 size: 16 residues. Germline loops: CDR1 LNHDA, CDR2 SQIVND (reference sequence). V dropped 0 bases and J dropped 5 bases, with 15 bases sitting between them. The CDR3 region has the DNA TGTGCCAGTAGTATAGATCGTCAACCCTCGGGAGATACGCAGTATTTT. Translated: CASSIDRQPSGDTQYF.

The table lists this clone with a count of one. V usage is TRBV11-2 and J usage is TRBJ1-1, with D perhaps matching TRBD1 (5 bases). From germline, CDR1 is SGHAT and CDR2 FQNNGV. Trimming took 1 base from V and 3 from J, leaving 18 bases between them. The CDR3 runs 17 residues. The CDR3 loop is CASSLGTWGRADTEAFF. CDR3 sequence (DNA): TGTGCCAGCAGCTTAGGGACTTGGGGCAGGGCGGACACTGAAGCTTTCTTT.

The chain carries TRBV4-3 and TRBJ1-1; D might be TRBD1 (5 bases). V was pared by 0 bases and J by 0 bases, with 8 bases between. CDR1 is LGHNA and CDR2 is YSLEER in the germline V gene. CDR3 length: 15 residues. This CDR3 reads CASSQDRGLNTEAFF. The CDR3 DNA sequence: TGCGCCAGCAGCCAAGATAGGGGCTTGAACACTGAAGCTTTCTTT.

The J gene is TRBJ2-2, the V gene TRBV7-9; D remains unclear. The CDR3 length is 15 residues. Germline lookup yields CDR1 SEHNR and CDR2 FQNEAQ (reference sequence). The V end was cut by 1 base, the J end by 2 bases, with 8 bases between. The chain's CDR3 is CASSLGLSNTGELFF. In DNA, the CDR3 is TGTGCCAGCAGCTTAGGACTTTCTAACACCGGGGAGCTGTTTTTT.

The chain couples TRBV10-3 to TRBJ1-5; TRBD1 is a possible D gene (5 bases). From germline, CDR1 is ENHRY and CDR2 SYGVKD. V lost 2 bases and J lost 2, with 7 bases in between. This CDR3 is built from 14 residues. CDR3 residues: CAISERGGNQPQHF. The CDR3 region has the DNA TGTGCCATCAGTGAGAGGGGCGGCAATCAGCCCCAGCATTTT.

The V call is TRBV5-6, the J call TRBJ2-7; 10 bases align to TRBD2. The germline gives CDR1 SGHDT, CDR2 YYEEEE. J gave up 6 bases and V 4 bases, and 10 bases lay outside the gene matches. This CDR3 spans 15 amino acids. The CDR3 coding sequence is TGTGCCAGCAGCCTTACTAGCGGGGCTTTCACCGAGCAGTACTTC. Protein product: CASSLTSGAFTEQYF.

This chain connects TRBV10-3 to TRBJ1-3; no definite D call. The V end lost 0 bases, the J end lost 1 base, and 10 bases lay between the germline ends. The CDR3 is 16 residues long. Germline assignment: CDR1 ENHRY and CDR2 SYGVKD. The CDR3 DNA sequence: TGTGCCATCAGTGAGTCGATTCATCTTTCTGGAAACACCATATATTTT. Protein sequence: CAISESIHLSGNTIYF.

CDR3 bases: TGTGCCAGCAGCTTAGCGCCTAGCCAAGAGACCCAGTACTTC. It translates to CASSLAPSQETQYF. The chain couples TRBV7-2 to TRBJ2-5; D is uncertain. CDR1 and CDR2 (germline): SGHTA, FQGNSA. Trimming left V 0 bases short and J 1 base short, with 6 bases between. The CDR3 is 14 residues long.

The J gene is TRBJ1-1, the V gene TRBV6-5, with 8 bases lining up with TRBD1. This CDR3 spans 15 amino acids. Germline V gene lookup returns CDR1 MNHEY and CDR2 SVGAGI. V dropped 5 bases and J dropped 2; count of bases not matched to a gene: 7. In DNA, the CDR3 is TGTGCCAGCAGTAGTACAGGGGGAAGCAACACTGAAGCTTTCTTT. It specifies CASSSTGGSNTEAFF.

The V gene is TRBV5-8, the J gene TRBJ2-3; TRBD2 is a possible D gene (5 bases). This CDR3 has 14 amino acids. Trimming shortened V by 5 bases and J by 7 bases, and 17 bases separated the two germline ends. Per germline, CDR1 SGHTS and CDR2 YDEGEE. CDR3 in amino acids: CASRSTSRSNTQYF. CDR3 coding DNA: TGTGCCAGCAGATCCACTAGTCGTTCAAATACGCAGTATTTT.

The chain uses TRBV19 and TRBJ1-1, with a possible D match to TRBD1 (6 bases). CDR1 and CDR2 (germline): LNHDA, SQIVND (reference sequence). The CDR3 has 13 amino acids. Trimming took off 7 bases at V and 4 bases at J, with 13 bases between the two ends. The CDR3 DNA is TGTGCCAGTAATAGCAGGGGAGGCACTGAAGCTTTCTTT. It codes for CASNSRGGTEAFF.

This clone occurred once. The rearrangement joins TRBV19 to TRBJ1-2; perhaps TRBD1 as D (5 bases). The V and J ends lost 5 bases and 3 bases respectively, with 13 bases between them. This CDR3 contains 14 residues. Germline V lookup: CDR1 LNHDA, CDR2 SQIVND (reference sequence). The CDR3 is CASSLKGIHYGYTF. CDR3 bases: TGTGCCAGTAGTCTTAAGGGGATTCACTATGGCTACACCTTC.

This chain uses TRBV7-2 with TRBJ1-5; TRBD1 agrees at 8 bases. This CDR3 region has 15 residues. J was trimmed by 7 bases and V by 4 bases; bases with no gene match: 9. Germline V lookup: CDR1 SGHTA, CDR2 FQGNSA. Written as DNA, the CDR3 is TGTGCCAGCAGCTCCGCCGGACAGGGAAGCCAGCCCCAGCATTTT. Amino acids: CASSSAGQGSQPQHF.